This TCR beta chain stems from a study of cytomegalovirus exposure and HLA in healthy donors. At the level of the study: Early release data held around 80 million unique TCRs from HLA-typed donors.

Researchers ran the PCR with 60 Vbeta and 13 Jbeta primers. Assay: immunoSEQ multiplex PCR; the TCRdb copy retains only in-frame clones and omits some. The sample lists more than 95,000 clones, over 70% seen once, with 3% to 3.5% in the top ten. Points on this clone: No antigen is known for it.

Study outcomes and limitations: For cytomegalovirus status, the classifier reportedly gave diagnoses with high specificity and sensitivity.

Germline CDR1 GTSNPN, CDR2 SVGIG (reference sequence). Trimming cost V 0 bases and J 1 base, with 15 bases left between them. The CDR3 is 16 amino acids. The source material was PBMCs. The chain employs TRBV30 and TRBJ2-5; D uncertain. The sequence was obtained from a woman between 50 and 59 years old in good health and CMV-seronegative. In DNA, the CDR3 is TGTGCCTGGAGTGTAAGTCCCAGCAGGCTCCAAGAGACCCAGTACTTC. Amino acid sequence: CAWSVSPSRLQETQYF.